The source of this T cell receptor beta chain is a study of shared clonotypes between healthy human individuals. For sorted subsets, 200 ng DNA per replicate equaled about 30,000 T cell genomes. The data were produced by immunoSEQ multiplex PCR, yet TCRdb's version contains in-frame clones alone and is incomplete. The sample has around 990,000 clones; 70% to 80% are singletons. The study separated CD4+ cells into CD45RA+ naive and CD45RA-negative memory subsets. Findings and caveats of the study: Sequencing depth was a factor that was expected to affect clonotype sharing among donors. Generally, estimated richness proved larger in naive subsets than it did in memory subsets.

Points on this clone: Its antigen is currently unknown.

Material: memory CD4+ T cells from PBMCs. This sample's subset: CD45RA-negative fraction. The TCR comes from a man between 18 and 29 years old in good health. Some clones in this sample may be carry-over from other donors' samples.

In DNA, the CDR3 is TGCAGCGTCAGGCCTGCTGGGGTTGAAAAACTGTTTTTT. This codes for CSVRPAGVEKLFF. This chain links TRBV29-1 with TRBJ1-4; unclear D gene. Trimming took off 6 bases at V and 7 bases at J, with 15 bases between the two ends. CDR1 and CDR2 (germline): SQVTM, ANQGSEA. The CDR3 runs to 13 residues.